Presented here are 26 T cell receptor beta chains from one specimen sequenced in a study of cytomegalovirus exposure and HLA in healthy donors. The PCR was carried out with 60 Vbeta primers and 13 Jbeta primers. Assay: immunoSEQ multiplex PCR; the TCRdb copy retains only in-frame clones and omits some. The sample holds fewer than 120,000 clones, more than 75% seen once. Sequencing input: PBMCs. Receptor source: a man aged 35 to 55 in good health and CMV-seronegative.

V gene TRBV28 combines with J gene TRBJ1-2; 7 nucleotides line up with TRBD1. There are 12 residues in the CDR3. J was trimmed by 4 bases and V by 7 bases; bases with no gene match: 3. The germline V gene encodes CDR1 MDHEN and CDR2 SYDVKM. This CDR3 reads CASTRGVYGYTF. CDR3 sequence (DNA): TGTGCCAGCACCAGGGGGGTCTATGGCTACACCTTC.

The CDR3 DNA reads TGTGCCAGTAGTAATCAGGGTCTCAATCAGCCCCAGCATTTT. This translates into CASSNQGLNQPQHF. J is TRBJ1-5 and V is TRBV19; weak D call: TRBD1 (5 bases). The germline V gene encodes CDR1 LNHDA and CDR2 SQIVND (reference sequence). The CDR3 consists of 14 residues. The V end lost 4 bases, the J end lost 3 bases, and 10 bases lay between the germline ends.

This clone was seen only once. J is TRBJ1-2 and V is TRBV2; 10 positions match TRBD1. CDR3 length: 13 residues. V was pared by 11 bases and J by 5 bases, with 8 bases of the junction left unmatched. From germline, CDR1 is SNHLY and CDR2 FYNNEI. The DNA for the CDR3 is TGTGCCTACCGTGGACAGGGGGGATATGGCTACACCTTC. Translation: CAYRGQGGYGYTF.

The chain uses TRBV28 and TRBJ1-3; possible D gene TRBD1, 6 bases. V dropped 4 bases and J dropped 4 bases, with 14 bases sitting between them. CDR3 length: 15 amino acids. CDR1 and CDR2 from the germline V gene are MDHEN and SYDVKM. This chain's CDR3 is CASSSTGQRGNTIYF. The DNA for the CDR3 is TGTGCCAGCAGTTCGACAGGACAAAGGGGAAACACCATATATTTT.

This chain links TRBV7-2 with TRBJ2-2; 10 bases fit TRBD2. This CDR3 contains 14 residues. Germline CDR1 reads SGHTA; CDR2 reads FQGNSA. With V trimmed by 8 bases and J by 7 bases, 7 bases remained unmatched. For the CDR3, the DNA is TGTGCCAGCGAGGTAGCGGGGGGAATCGGGGAGCTGTTTTTT. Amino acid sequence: CASEVAGGIGELFF.

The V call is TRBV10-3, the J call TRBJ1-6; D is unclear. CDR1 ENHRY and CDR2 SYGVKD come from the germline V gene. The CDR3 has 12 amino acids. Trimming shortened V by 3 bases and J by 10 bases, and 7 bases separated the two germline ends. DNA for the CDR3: TGTGCCATCAGTGATCCCGTATCACCCCTCCACTTT. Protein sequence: CAISDPVSPLHF.

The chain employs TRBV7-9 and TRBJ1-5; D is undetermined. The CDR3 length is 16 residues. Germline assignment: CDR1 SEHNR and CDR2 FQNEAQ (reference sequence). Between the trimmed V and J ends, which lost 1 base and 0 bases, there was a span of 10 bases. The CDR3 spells CASSLGGSLSNQPQHF. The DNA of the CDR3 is TGTGCCAGCAGCTTAGGAGGGTCGCTTAGCAATCAGCCCCAGCATTTT.

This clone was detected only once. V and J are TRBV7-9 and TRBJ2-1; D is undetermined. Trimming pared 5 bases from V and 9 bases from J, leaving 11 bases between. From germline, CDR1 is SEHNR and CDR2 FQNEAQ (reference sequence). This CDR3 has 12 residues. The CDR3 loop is CASSLDGFEQFF. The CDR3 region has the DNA TGTGCCAGCAGCCTTGACGGGTTTGAGCAGTTCTTC. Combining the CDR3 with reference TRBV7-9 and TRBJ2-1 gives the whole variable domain DTGVSQNPRHKITKRGQNVTFRCDPISEHNRLYWYRQTLGQGPEFLTYFQNEAQLEKSRLLSDRFSAERPKGSFSTLEIQRTEQGDSAMYLCASSLDGFEQFFGPGTRLTVL.

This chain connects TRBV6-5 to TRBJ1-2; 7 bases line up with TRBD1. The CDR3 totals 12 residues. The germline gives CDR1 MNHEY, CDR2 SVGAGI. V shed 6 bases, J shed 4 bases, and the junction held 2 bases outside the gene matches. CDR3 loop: CASRTGSYGYTF. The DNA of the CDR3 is TGTGCCAGCAGGACAGGGAGCTATGGCTACACCTTC.

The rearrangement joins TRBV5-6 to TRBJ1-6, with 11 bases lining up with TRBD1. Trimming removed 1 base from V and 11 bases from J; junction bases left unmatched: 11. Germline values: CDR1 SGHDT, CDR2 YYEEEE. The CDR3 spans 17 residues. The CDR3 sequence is CASSLRSPGQGVTPLHF. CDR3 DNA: TGTGCCAGCAGCTTGCGGAGTCCGGGACAGGGGGTAACACCCCTCCACTTT.

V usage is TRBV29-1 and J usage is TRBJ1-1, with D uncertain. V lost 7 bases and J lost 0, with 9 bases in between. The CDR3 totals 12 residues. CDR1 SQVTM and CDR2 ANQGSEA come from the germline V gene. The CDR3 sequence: CSAANLNTEAFF. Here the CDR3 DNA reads TGCAGCGCCGCGAATTTGAACACTGAAGCTTTCTTT. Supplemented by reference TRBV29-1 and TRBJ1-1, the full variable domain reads SAVISQKPSRDICQRGTSLTIQCQVDSQVTMMFWYRQQPGQSLTLIATANQGSEATYESGFVIDKFPISRPNLTFSTLTVSNMSPEDSSIYLCSAANLNTEAFFGQGTRLTVV.

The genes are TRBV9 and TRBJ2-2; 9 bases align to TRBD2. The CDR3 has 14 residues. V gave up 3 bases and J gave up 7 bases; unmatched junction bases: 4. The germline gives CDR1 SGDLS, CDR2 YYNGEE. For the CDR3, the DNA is TGTGCCAGCAGCGGCGGAGCGGGGGGCGGGGAGCTGTTTTTT. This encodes CASSGGAGGGELFF. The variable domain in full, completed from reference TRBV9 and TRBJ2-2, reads DSGVTQTPKHLITATGQRVTLRCSPRSGDLSVYWYQQSLDQGLQFLIQYYNGEERAKGNILERFSAQQFPDLHSELNLSSLELGDSALYFCASSGGAGGGELFFGEGSRLTVL.

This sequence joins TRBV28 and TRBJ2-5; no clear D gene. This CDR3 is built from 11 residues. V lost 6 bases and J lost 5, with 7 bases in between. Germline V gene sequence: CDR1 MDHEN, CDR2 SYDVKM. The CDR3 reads CASRQLETQYF. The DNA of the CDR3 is TGTGCCAGCAGACAATTGGAGACCCAGTACTTC.

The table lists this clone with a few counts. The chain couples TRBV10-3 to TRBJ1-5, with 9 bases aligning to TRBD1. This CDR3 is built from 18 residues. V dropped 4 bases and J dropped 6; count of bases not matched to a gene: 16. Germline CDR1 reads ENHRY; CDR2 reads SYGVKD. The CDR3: CAISAGLGGQGRSQPQHF. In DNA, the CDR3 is TGTGCCATCAGTGCGGGTTTAGGGGGACAGGGCAGATCTCAGCCCCAGCATTTT.

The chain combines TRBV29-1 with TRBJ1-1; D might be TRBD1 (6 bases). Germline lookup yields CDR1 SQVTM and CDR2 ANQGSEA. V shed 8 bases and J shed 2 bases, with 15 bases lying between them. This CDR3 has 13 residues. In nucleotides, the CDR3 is TGCAGCACCACCGCACAGGGTAACACTGAAGCTTTCTTT. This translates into CSTTAQGNTEAFF.

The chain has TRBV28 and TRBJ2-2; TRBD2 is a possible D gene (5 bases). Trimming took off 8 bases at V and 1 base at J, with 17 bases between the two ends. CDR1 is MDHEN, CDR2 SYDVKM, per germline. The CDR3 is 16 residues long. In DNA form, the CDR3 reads TGTGCCAGCTTAGCGCTTACGGCCAGGAACACCGGGGAGCTGTTTTTT. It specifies CASLALTARNTGELFF.

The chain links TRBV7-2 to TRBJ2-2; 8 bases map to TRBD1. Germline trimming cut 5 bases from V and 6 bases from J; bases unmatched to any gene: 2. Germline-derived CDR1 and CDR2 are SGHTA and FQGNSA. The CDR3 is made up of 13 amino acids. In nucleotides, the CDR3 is TGTGCCAGCAGCATACAGGGGGCCGGGGAGCTGTTTTTT. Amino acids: CASSIQGAGELFF.

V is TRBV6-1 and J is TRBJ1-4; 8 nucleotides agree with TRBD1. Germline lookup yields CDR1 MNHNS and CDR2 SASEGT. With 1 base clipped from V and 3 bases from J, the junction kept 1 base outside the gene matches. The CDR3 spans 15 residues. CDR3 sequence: CASSEGQGSNEKLFF. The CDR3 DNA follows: TGTGCCAGCAGTGAAGGACAGGGGTCTAATGAAAAACTGTTTTTT.

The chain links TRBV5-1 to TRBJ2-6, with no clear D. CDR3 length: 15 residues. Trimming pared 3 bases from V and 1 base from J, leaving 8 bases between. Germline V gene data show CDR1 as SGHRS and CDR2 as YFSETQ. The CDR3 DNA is TGCGCCAGCAGCTCTCTACCTTCTGGGGCCAACGTCCTGACTTTC. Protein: CASSSLPSGANVLTF.

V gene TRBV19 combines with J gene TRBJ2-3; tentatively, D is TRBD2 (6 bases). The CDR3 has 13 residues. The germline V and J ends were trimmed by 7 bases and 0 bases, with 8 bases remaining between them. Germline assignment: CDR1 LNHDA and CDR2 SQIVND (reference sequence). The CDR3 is CASNRGSTDTQYF. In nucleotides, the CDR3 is TGTGCCAGTAATCGGGGGAGCACAGATACGCAGTATTTT. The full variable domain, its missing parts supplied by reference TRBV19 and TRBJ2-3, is DGGITQSPKYLFRKEGQNVTLSCEQNLNHDAMYWYRQDPGQGLRLIYYSQIVNDFQKGDIAEGYSVSREKKESFPLTVTSAQKNPTAFYLCASNRGSTDTQYFGPGTRLTVL.

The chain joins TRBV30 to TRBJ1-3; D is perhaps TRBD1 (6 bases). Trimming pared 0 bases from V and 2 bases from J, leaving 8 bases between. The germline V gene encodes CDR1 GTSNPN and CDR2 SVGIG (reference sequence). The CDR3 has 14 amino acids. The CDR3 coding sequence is TGTGCCTGGAGTGTAGGGACAACTGGAAACACCATATATTTT. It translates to CAWSVGTTGNTIYF.

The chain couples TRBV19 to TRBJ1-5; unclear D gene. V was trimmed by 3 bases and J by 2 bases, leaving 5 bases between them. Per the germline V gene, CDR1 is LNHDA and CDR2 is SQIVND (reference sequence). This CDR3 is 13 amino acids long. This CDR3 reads CASSILGNQPQHF. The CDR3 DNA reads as TGTGCCAGTAGTATCCTTGGCAATCAGCCCCAGCATTTT.

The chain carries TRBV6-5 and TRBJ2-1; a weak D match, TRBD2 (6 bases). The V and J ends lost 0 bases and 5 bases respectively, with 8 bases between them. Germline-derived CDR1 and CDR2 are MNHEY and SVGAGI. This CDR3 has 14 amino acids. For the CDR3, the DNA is TGTGCCAGCAGTTACTCCGGCGGGAACAATGAGCAGTTCTTC. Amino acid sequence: CASSYSGGNNEQFF.

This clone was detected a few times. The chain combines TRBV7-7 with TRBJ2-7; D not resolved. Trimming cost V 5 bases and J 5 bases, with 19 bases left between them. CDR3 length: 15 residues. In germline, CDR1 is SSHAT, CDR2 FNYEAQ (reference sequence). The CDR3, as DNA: TGTGCCAGCAGCACCAGATTAACAGAAATAGACGAGCAGTACTTC. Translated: CASSTRLTEIDEQYF.

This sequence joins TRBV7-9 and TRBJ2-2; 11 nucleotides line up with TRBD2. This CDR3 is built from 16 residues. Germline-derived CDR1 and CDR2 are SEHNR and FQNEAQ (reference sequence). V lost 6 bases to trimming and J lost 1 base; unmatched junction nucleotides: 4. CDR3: CASSKGLAGNTGELFF. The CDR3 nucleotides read TGTGCCAGCAGTAAAGGACTAGCGGGGAACACCGGGGAGCTGTTTTTT.

The CDR3 bases are TGTGCCAGCAGCTTGGAACAGGGGAAGACCCAGTACTTC. It yields the protein CASSLEQGKTQYF. This rearrangement joins TRBV5-8 to TRBJ2-5; 7 bases match TRBD1. Germline lookup yields CDR1 SGHTS and CDR2 YDEGEE. This CDR3 is 13 amino acids long. The V gene end was trimmed by 0 bases and the J gene end by 6 bases; junction bases not matched to a gene: 2.